The clone carrying this T cell receptor beta chain was detected only a few times. A second PCR, run for roughly 6 to 11 cycles, used a sample-barcoded 5' primer plus a J-beta primer mix. TCRdb reprocessed the 5' RACE reads with MiXCR, giving one entry per CDR3 protein. The sample contains approximately 2,000,000 distinct CDR3 sequences, roughly two fifths of which appear only once. Trimming removed 4 bases from V and 5 bases from J, with 15 bases in between. This CDR3 contains 14 residues. Per germline, CDR1 SGDLS and CDR2 YYNGEE. The data stem from a study of blood T cells in healthy people across ages.

Sequencing was performed on blood. The receptor was isolated from a human donor in good health. The V gene is TRBV9, the J gene TRBJ1-2; D call uncertain. CDR3 DNA sequence: TGTGCCAGCAGCTCCAGAGATCCTCTTTATGGCTACACCTTC. Protein product: CASSSRDPLYGYTF.